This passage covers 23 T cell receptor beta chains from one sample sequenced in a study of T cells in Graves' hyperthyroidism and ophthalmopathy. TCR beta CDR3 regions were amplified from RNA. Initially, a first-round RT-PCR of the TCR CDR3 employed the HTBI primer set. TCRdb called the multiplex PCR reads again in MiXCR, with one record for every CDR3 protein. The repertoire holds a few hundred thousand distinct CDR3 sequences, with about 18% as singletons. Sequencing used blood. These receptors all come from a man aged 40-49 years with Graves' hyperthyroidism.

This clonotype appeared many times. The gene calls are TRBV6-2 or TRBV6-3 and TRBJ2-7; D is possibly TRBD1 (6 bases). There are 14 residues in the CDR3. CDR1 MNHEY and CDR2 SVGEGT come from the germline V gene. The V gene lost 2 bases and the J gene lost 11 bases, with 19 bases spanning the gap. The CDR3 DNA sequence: TGTGCCAGCAGTTACGGGACATCCTCCGACGTGGAGTACTTC. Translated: CASSYGTSSDVEYF.

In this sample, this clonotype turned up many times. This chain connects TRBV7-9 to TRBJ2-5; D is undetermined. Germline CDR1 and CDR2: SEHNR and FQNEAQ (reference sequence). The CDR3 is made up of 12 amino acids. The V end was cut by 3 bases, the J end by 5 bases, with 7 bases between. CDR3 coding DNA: TGTGCCAGCAGCTTGAGTCCGGAGACCCAGTACTTC. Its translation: CASSLSPETQYF.

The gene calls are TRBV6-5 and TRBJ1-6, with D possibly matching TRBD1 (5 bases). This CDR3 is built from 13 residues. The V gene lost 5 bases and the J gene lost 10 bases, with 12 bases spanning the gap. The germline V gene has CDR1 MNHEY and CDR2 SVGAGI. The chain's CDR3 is CASSLQAQSPLHF. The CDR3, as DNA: TGTGCCAGCAGTCTACAGGCGCAGTCACCCCTCCACTTT.

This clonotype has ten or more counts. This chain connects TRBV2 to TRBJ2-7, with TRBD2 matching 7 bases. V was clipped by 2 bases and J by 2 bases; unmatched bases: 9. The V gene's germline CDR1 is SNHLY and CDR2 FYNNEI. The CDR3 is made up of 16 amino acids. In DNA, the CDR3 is TGTGCCAGCAGTGAACGTCTAGCGGCACCTCCCTACGAGCAGTACTTC. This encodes CASSERLAAPPYEQYF.

The CDR3 DNA reads as TGCAGTGCTTTTCGGGGCGGCACAGATACGCAGTATTTT. Translation gives CSAFRGGTDTQYF. The rearrangement links TRBV20-1 to TRBJ2-3; the D gene could be TRBD1 or TRBD2 (5 bases each). V lost 5 bases, J lost 1 base, and 10 bases lay in between. Germline CDR1 and CDR2: DFQATT and SNEGSKA (reference sequence). This CDR3 has 13 amino acids.

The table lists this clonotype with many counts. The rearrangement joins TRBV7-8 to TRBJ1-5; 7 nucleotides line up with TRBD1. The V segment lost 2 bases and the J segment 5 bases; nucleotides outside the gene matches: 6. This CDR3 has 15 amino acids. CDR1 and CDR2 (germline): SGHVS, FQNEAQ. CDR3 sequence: CASSLYGTADQPQHF. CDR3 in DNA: TGTGCCAGCAGCTTATATGGGACAGCGGATCAGCCCCAGCATTTT. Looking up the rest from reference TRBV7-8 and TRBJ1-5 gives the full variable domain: GAGVSQSPRYKVAKRGQDVALRCDPISGHVSLFWYQQALGQGPEFLTYFQNEAQLDKSGLPSDRFFAERPEGSVSTLKIQRTQQEDSAVYLCASSLYGTADQPQHFGDGTRLSIL.

The CDR3 region is CASSLPTQTGEETQYF. The CDR3 bases are TGTGCCAGCAGTTTACCAACCCAGACAGGGGAAGAGACCCAGTACTTC. The rearrangement links TRBV11-2 to TRBJ2-5; 8 bases align to TRBD1. Per the germline V gene, CDR1 is SGHAT and CDR2 is FQNNGV. After removal of 6 bases from V and 3 bases from J, the junction contained 12 bases not matched to a gene. The CDR3 is 16 residues long.

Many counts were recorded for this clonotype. CDR3 sequence reads: CASSFGWSYNSPLHF. The CDR3 DNA reads TGTGCCAGCAGTTTTGGCTGGTCCTATAATTCACCCCTCCACTTT. The V call is TRBV12-3 or TRBV12-4, the J call TRBJ1-6; D is unclear. V was trimmed by 3 bases and J by 1 base, leaving 7 bases between them. This CDR3 contains 15 residues.

CDR3 protein: CSVERENTGELFF. As DNA, the CDR3 is TGCAGCGTTGAACGTGAGAACACCGGGGAGCTGTTTTTT. The chain uses TRBV29-1 and TRBJ2-2; D gene unclear. This CDR3 spans 13 amino acids. Between the trimmed V and J ends, which lost 2 bases and 1 base, there was a span of 5 bases. Per germline, CDR1 SQVTM and CDR2 ANQGSEA.

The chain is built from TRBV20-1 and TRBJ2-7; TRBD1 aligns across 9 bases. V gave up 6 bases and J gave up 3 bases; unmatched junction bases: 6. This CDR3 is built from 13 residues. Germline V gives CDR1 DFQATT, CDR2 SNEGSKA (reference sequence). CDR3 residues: CSAPGQGNYEQYF. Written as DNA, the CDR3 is TGCAGTGCCCCGGGACAGGGTAACTACGAGCAGTACTTC.

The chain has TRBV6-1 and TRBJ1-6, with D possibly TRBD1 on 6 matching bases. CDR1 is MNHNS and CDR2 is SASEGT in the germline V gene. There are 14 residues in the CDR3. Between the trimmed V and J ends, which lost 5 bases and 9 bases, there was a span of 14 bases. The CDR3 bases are TGTGCCAGCAGTACAGGGTGGGGAAGTTCACCCCTCCACTTT. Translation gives CASSTGWGSSPLHF.

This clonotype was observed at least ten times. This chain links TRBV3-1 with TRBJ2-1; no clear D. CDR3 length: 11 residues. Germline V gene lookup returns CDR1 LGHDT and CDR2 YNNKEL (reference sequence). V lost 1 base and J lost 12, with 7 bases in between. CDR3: CASSQVGVQFF. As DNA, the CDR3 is TGTGCCAGCAGCCAAGTTGGGGTGCAGTTCTTC.

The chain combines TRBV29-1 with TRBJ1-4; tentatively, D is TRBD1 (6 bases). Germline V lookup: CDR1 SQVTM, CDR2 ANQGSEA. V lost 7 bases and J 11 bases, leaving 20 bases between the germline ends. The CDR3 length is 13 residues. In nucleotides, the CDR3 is TGCAGCGGCACGATCTCGGGGAGGGGGAAACTGTTTTTT. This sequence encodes CSGTISGRGKLFF.

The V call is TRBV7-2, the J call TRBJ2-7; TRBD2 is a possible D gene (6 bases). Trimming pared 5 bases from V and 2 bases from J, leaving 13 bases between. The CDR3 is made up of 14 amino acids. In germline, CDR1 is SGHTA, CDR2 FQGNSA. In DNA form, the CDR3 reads TGTGCCAGCAGCCCACCGGACTATACCTACGAGCAGTACTTC. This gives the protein CASSPPDYTYEQYF.

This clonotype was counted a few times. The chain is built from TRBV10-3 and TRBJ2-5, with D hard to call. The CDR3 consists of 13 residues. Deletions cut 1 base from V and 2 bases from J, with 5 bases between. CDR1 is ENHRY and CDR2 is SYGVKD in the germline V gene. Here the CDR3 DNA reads TGTGCCATCAGTGAGTTAGGGCAAGAGACCCAGTACTTC. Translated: CAISELGQETQYF.

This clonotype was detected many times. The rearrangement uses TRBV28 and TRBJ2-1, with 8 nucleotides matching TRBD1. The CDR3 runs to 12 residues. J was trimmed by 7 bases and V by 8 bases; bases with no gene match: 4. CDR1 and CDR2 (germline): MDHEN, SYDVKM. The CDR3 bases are TGTGCCAGCGGACAGGGTTATAATGAGCAGTTCTTC. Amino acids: CASGQGYNEQFF.

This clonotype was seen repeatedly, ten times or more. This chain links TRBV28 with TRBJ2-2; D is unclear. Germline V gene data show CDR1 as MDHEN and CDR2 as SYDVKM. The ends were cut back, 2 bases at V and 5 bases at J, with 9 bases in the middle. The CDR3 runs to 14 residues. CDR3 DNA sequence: TGTGCCAGCAGTTTAGTAGGAGAAACCGGGGAGCTGTTTTTT. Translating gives CASSLVGETGELFF.

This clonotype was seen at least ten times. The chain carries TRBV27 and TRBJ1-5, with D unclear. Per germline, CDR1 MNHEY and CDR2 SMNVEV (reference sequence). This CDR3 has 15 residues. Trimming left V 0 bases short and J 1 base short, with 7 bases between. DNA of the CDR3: TGTGCCAGCAGTTTATCCCCCAGAAGCAATCAGCCCCAGCATTTT. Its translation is CASSLSPRSNQPQHF.

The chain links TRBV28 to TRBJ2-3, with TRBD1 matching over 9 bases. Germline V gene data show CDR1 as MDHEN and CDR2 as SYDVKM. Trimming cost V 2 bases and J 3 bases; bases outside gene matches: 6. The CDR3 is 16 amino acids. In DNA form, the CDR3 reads TGTGCCAGCAGTTTAACTCCGGGACAGGGAACAGATACGCAGTATTTT. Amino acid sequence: CASSLTPGQGTDTQYF.

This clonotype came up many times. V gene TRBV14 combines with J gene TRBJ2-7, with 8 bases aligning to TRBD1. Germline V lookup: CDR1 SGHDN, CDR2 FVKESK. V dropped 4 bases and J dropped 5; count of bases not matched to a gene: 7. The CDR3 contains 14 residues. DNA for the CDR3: TGTGCCAGCAGCCTGACAGGGGCACCAAACGAGCAGTACTTC. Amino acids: CASSLTGAPNEQYF.

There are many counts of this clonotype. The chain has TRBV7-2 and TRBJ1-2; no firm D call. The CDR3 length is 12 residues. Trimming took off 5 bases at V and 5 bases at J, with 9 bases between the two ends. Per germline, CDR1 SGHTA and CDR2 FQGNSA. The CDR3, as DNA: TGTGCCAGCAGCACCGGAGAGTATGGCTACACCTTC. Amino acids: CASSTGEYGYTF.

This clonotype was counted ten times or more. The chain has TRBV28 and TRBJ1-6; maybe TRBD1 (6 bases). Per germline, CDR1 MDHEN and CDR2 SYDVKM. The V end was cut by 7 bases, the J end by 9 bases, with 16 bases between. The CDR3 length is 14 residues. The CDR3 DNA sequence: TGTGCCAGCACCCAGGGGCCGGGGATTTCACCCCTCCACTTT. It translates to CASTQGPGISPLHF.

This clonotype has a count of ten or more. CDR3 bases: TGTGCCAGCAGCTTCCCTCGGGACGGCCGCTCTGGAAACACCATATATTTT. Residues: CASSFPRDGRSGNTIYF. V and J are TRBV7-9 and TRBJ1-3, with D maybe TRBD1 (5 bases). Trimming left V 3 bases short and J 0 bases short, with 15 bases between. Germline CDR1 reads SEHNR; CDR2 reads FQNEAQ (reference sequence). The length of the CDR3 is 17 residues.